These T cell receptor beta chains were read from a single sample in a study of spatial heterogeneity in lung cancer. TCRdb processed the 5' RACE reads anew with MiXCR; each CDR3 protein has one entry. Of 20,000 to 25,000 distinct CDR3 sequences listed, around 10% are singletons. Specimen: lung tumor tissue, collected at surgery. These receptors all stem from a male donor with early-stage non-small cell lung cancer. Each CDR3 is given with its conserved first and last residue. A clone size is listed for some rows: how often the clone was seen (once, few, many), or a class if it is expanded.

clone size,V gene,CDR3 protein
few,TRBV7-2,CASSYSGATEGKNIQYF
many,TRBV29-1,CSVWGAGVGTQYF
many,TRBV20-1,CSANRLAGGPGDTQYF
many,TRBV7-8,CASSLGQGQPQHF
.,TRBV6-6,CATSKGPSGLGEQFF
many,TRBV24-1,CATSDLGRDEQYF
.,TRBV20-1,CSAMGGTYQETQYF
medium-sized,TRBV10-3,CAISGTTEMPSGTPLTVNEQFF
many,TRBV20-1,CSARGSRLDPLHF
many,TRBV18,CASSPQGLAGADTQYF